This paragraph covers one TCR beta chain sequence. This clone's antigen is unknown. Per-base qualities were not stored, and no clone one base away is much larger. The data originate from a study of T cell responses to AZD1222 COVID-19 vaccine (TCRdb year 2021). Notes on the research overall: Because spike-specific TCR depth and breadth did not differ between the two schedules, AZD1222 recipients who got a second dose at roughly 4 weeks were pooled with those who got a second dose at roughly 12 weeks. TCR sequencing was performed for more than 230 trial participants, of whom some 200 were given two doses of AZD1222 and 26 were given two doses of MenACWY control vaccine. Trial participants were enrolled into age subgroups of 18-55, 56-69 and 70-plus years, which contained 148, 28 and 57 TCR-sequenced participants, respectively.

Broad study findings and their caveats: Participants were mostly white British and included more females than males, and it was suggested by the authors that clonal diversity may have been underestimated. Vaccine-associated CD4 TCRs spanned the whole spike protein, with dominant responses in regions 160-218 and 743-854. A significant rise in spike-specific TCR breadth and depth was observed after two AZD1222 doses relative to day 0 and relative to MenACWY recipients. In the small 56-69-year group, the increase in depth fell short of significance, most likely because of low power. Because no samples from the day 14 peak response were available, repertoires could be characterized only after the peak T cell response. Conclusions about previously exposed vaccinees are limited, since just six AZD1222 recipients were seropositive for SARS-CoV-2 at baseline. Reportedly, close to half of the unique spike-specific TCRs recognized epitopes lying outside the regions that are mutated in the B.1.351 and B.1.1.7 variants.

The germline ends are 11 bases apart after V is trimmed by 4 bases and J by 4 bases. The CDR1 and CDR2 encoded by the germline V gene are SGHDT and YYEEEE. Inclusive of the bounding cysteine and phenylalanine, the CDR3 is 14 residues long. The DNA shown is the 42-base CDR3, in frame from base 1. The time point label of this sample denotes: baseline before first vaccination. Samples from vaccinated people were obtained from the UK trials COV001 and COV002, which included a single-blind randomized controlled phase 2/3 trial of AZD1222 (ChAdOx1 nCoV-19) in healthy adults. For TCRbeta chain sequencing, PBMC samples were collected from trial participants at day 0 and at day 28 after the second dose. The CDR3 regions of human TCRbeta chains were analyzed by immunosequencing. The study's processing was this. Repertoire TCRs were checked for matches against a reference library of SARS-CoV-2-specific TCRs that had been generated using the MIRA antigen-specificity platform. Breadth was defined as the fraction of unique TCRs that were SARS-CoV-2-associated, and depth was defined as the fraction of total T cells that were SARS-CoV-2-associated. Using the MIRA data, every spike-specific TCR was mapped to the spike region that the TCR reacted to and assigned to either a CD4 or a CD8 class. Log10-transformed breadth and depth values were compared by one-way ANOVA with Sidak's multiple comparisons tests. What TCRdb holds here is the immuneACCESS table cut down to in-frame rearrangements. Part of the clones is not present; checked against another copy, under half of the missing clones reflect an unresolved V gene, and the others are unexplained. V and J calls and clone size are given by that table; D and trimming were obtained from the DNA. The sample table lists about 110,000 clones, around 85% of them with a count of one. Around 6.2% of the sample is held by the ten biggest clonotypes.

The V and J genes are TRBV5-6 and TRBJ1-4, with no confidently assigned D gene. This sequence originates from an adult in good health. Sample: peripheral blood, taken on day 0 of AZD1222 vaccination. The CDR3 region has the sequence CASSQLPNNEKLFF. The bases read TGTGCCAGCAGCCAGTTGCCAAATAATGAAAAACTGTTTTTT.